This TCR beta chain was identified during a study of CD8 T cells in Susac syndrome (dated by TCRdb to about 2019). The study in broad terms: Whether CD8+ T cell activation and differentiation in Susac syndrome was antigen driven was tested using repertoire sequencing. Beyond this particular receptor, the publication reports: The study acknowledged that relatively few individuals were included in the TCR sequencing and HLA analysis.

Worth noting for this clonotype: Its antigen specificity is not known. No per-base quality is available; no much larger clone lies one base away.

High-throughput TCR beta sequencing profiled peripheral blood CD8+ and CD4+ T cells from healthy donors, Susac syndrome patients and multiple sclerosis patients. Multiple sclerosis controls were treatment-naive patients with stable or active relapsing-remitting disease fulfilling revised McDonald criteria. Bulk CD8+ and CD4+ T cells were purified by magnetic negative isolation, whereas CD8+ TEMRA cells were enriched by FACS. Blood was collected in EDTA tubes and processed within 24 hours, with PBMCs isolated through density gradient centrifugation. PBMCs intended for TCR sequencing were cryopreserved in liquid nitrogen and were subsequently thawed in a 37 degrees C water bath. The sorted or isolated CD4+, CD8+ and CD8+ TEMRA cells reached a purity of at least 90%. The CDR3 starts with the cysteine, ends with the phenylalanine, and has 14 residues. Only the CDR3 portion is preserved as DNA: 42 bases, with reading frame beginning at the first base. According to the germline V gene, CDR1 reads SNHLY and CDR2 reads FYNNEI. V lost 3 bases and J lost 7 bases, and the count of bases not matched to a germline gene is 7.

RNA was extracted using the RNeasy kit, and about 0.45 to 1 microgram was reverse transcribed with random hexamers. The immunoSEQ multiplex PCR assay, which covers 54 Vbeta and 13 Jbeta segments, was used to amplify TCR beta CDR3 regions. To correct PCR amplification bias, a synthetic template baseline was used for both primer optimization and computational correction. In the authors' own workflow: Reads were annotated to V, D and J genes per IMGT and analyzed with immunoSEQ Analyzer, keeping only productive sequences. To calculate clonality, Shannon entropy was normalized by log2 of the number of productive unique sequences and then subtracted from one. For each patient and control, public and private clones were evaluated within the 100 most prevalent clones. Susac-specific clones were defined as absent from healthy and MS cohorts, 800 to 1,200 published viral clones and other ImmuneACCESS disease sequences. Starting from the raw public reads, TCRdb applied fastp trimming at Q25, assembled clones with MiXCR and retained in-frame beta chains. CDR3 protein duplicates are merged, each entry listing the most common genes and DNA. The authors' filters were not applied to this entry. For this sample there are about 300,000 distinct CDR3 sequences; about 90% appear just once. About 0.063% of the sample goes to the ten largest clones.

The rearrangement joined TRBV2 to TRBJ1-1, with 8 bases in between that match TRBD1. This TCR derives from a human donor with multiple sclerosis. Sequenced material: CD4+ T cells from PBMCs. CDR3 protein: CASSDGQGAFEAFF. The DNA sequence is TGTGCCAGCAGTGACGGGCAGGGGGCCTTTGAAGCTTTCTTT. Reference TRBV2 and TRBJ1-1 proteins supply the regions before and after the CDR3; the full variable domain is: EPEVTQTPSHQVTQMGQEVILRCVPISNHLYFYWYRQILGQKVEFLVSFYNNEISEKSEIFDDQFSVERPDGSNFTLKIRSTKLEDSAMYFCASSDGQGAFEAFFGQGTRLTVV.